The 3 T cell receptor beta chains reported below all come from one sample, sequenced in a study of blood T cell repertoires in COVID-19 (dated by TCRdb to 2020 to 2022). Library preparation was by the immunoSEQ multiplex PCR assay. TCRdb carries this immuneACCESS record with in-frame sequences only. Its versions omit some clonotypes, under half of them owing to an unresolved V gene in the studies checked, with the rest unexplained. This sample has 400,000 to 450,000 clones in its table, and about 92% of those were observed once. Roughly 0.66% of the sample belongs to the ten largest clones. Sequenced input: PBMCs or T cells enriched from blood (not recorded which). These receptors all stem from a man between 18 and 29 years old who had recovered from COVID-19.

The chain recombines TRBV28 with TRBJ2-2; D remains unclear. This CDR3 contains 12 residues. The germline CDR1 and CDR2 sequences are MDHEN and SYDVKM. V lost 5 bases, J lost 7 bases, and 8 bases lay in between. The CDR3 nucleotides are TGTGCCAGCAGTCTCCCGGGCGGGGAGCTGTTTTTT. Translated: CASSLPGGELFF.

The chain employs TRBV12-5 and TRBJ1-2, with 7 bases matching TRBD1. The CDR3 is 15 amino acids. The germline CDR1 and CDR2 sequences are LGHNT and FRNRAP. J gave up 4 bases and V 3 bases, and 8 bases lay outside the gene matches. The CDR3 spells CASGLPDREVYGYTF. The CDR3, as DNA: TGTGCTAGTGGTTTACCTGACAGGGAGGTCTATGGCTACACCTTC.

J is TRBJ2-7 and V is TRBV6-5, with TRBD1 as a possible D gene (6 bases). The CDR3 consists of 13 residues. V was trimmed by 6 bases and J by 6 bases, leaving 15 bases between them. Germline assignment: CDR1 MNHEY and CDR2 SVGAGI. The CDR3 loop is CASRRQDSFEQYF. The CDR3 coding sequence is TGTGCCAGCAGGAGACAGGACAGTTTCGAGCAGTACTTC.